One sample yielded the 2 T cell receptor beta chains listed below, sequenced in a study of cytomegalovirus exposure and HLA in healthy donors. PCR was performed using 60 Vbeta and 13 Jbeta primers. Data came from immunoSEQ multiplex PCR; TCRdb stores just in-frame clones and leaves some out. Counted here are under 150,000 clones, around 86% occurring once; the ten biggest clones make up about 8.6%. Sequenced input: PBMCs. Every receptor here comes from a woman aged 45-59 years in good health and CMV-seropositive.

This clone was detected only once. The V gene is TRBV28, the J gene TRBJ2-1; D may be TRBD2 (5 bases). Trimming left V 4 bases short and J 0 bases short, with 7 bases between. This CDR3 contains 14 residues. Germline-derived CDR1 and CDR2 are MDHEN and SYDVKM. CDR3 sequence: CASSSGNSYNEQFF. CDR3 DNA sequence: TGTGCCAGCAGTTCCGGGAACTCCTACAATGAGCAGTTCTTC.

This clone showed up just a few times. This chain uses TRBV5-1 with TRBJ2-7, with 7 bases lining up with TRBD1. The V segment lost 0 bases and the J segment 5 bases; nucleotides outside the gene matches: 5. Germline V lookup: CDR1 SGHRS, CDR2 YFSETQ. The CDR3 extends over 14 amino acids. CDR3 protein: CASSLGGGFDEQYF. CDR3 sequence (DNA): TGCGCCAGCAGCTTGGGAGGGGGCTTCGACGAGCAGTACTTC.